One and the same sample provided the 5 T cell receptor delta chains below, sequenced in a study of delta chains in infants with herpesvirus infections. PBMC RNA was reverse transcribed using gamma-chain- and delta-chain-specific primers. TCRdb re-called clones from the RT-PCR reads via CATT. The repertoire includes some 400 delta-chain clones, 7% to 9% of them detected once, and about 16% sits in the top ten. This sample comprised peripheral blood, obtained at time point 2 of longitudinal follow-up. The receptors here all came from a human donor who was a Ugandan infant, either HIV-exposed or HIV-unexposed (not recorded which).

This clone is large by share. This sequence joins TRDV1 and TRDJ1; TRDD3 matches 8 bases. The CDR3 runs 26 residues. Germline CDR1 and CDR2: TSWWSYY and QGS. The trim removed 2 bases at V and 3 bases at J, leaving 38 bases unmatched. This CDR3 reads CALGEYPSPLPLSVLGVAPIADKLIF. The CDR3 nucleotides are TGTGCTCTTGGGGAATATCCCAGTCCTCTACCACTATCGGTACTGGGGGTTGCACCGATAGCCGATAAACTCATCTTT.

The chain employs TRDV1 and TRDJ1; 13 positions agree with TRDD3. CDR1 is TSWWSYY, CDR2 QGS, per germline. The CDR3 has 17 residues. J lost 10 bases, V lost 0 bases, and 11 bases had no gene match. CDR3 loop: CALGELLPVLGDTGLIF. The DNA for the CDR3 is TGTGCTCTTGGGGAACTTCTCCCGGTACTGGGGGATACGGGACTCATCTTT.

This clone ranks as hyperexpanded. This chain links TRDV1 with TRDJ1; D remains ambiguous. The CDR3 is made up of 12 amino acids. Germline loops: CDR1 TSWWSYY, CDR2 QGS. V was pared by 1 base and J by 3 bases, with 3 bases between. CDR3 sequence reads: CALGERPDKLIF. DNA for the CDR3: TGTGCTCTTGGGGAACGGCCCGATAAACTCATCTTT.

This clone has only a few counts. The J gene is TRDJ1, the V gene TRDV1; tentatively, D is TRDD1 (5 bases). V was cut by 2 bases and J by 0 bases, with 37 bases left in between. CDR3 length equals 24 residues. Germline values: CDR1 TSWWSYY, CDR2 QGS. The CDR3 region has the DNA TGTGCTCTTGGGGAAGTCGCCAATATACCAATAGCAATCTACGGCTGGAGGTACACCGATAAACTCATCTTT. It translates to CALGEVANIPIAIYGWRYTDKLIF.

Relative to its sample, this clone is large. The rearrangement links TRDV1 to TRDJ1; 7 positions match TRDD3. The CDR3 loop spans 22 amino acids. Trimming took 1 base from V and 1 from J; bases not matched to a gene: 24. The V gene's germline CDR1 is TSWWSYY and CDR2 QGS. CDR3 protein: CALGEPYLRGDWRPLFTDKLIF. CDR3 nucleotides: TGTGCTCTTGGGGAACCGTACTTACGGGGGGATTGGCGGCCATTGTTCACCGATAAACTCATCTTT.